This T cell receptor (beta chain) came from a study of blood T cells in healthy people across ages. Whole-study context: About one barcoded TCR beta cDNA was captured per two T cells. General study results and limits: Expanded clonotype shifts may have been confounded, as the donors had an unknown CMV status. Without sorted subsets, naive and antigen-experienced compartments could not be conclusively compared.

Each sample used at least 7 million PBMCs. Details on this clonotype: The target antigen is unknown.

PCR was performed a second time for roughly 7 to 12 cycles using a sample-barcoded 5' primer and a J-beta primer mix. Via MiXCR, TCRdb re-called the 5' RACE reads, giving one row per CDR3 protein. The sample lists just over 1 million distinct CDR3 sequences, more than 35% occurring once. Germline CDR1 MNHEY, CDR2 SVGAGI. CDR3 length: 12 amino acids. Trimming took off 6 bases at V and 5 bases at J, with 9 bases between the two ends. The chain carries TRBV6-5 and TRBJ2-3, with D unclear. The sample comprised blood. The receptor's source is a woman in her fifties or sixties in good health. CDR3 nucleotide sequence: TGTGCCAGCAGGCCCGACAAAGATACGCAGTATTTT. This translates into CASRPDKDTQYF.